This entry describes one TCR beta chain. Its antigen is not identified. Tagging with unique molecular identifiers was a feature of the TCR beta cDNA libraries. T cells, about 0.85 to 11 million of them, yielded a few hundred thousand cDNA molecules. Each CDR3 protein is one row after TCRdb ran MiXCR on the PCR reads. This sample carries 600,000 to 750,000 distinct CDR3 sequences, over 45% of them seen once, and the ten largest clones take about 11%. These data are taken from a study of post-analysis software for immune sequencing data. Whole-study results and caveats: Strong co-clustering by F measure was evident for samples that had been prepared in the same batch. TRBV5-6, TRBV5-1 and TRBV20-1 belonged to a set of roughly 5 TRBV segments that were more frequent in patients than controls.

This CDR3 has 15 amino acids. Per germline, CDR1 LGHNA and CDR2 YNFKEQ. V was trimmed by 4 bases and J by 4 bases, leaving 16 bases between them. The sequenced sample was blood. The clonotype comes from a girl aged 2 to 10 with multiple sclerosis. The rearrangement joins TRBV4-2 to TRBJ1-2; D unresolved. CDR3 protein: CASSRAGEPPYGYTF. In DNA, the CDR3 is TGTGCCAGCAGCCGAGCAGGTGAACCTCCCTATGGCTACACCTTC.